This T cell receptor beta chain was identified during a study of somatic mutations in cytotoxic T cells in rheumatoid arthritis. Study overall: Sorted by flow to nearly 100% purity were some V beta antibody-stained T-cell populations, including V beta1+ cells sequenced for TCRB.

Germline V gives CDR1 SGHTA, CDR2 FQGTGA. Trimming took 5 bases from V and 1 from J, leaving 11 bases between them. The length of the CDR3 is 14 residues. Clones were read by immunoSEQ multiplex PCR, and TCRdb kept only the in-frame ones, dropping some. Of thousands of clones detected, 74% appear once; the ten largest clones hold about 16%. This clone was recorded once. This sequence was found in an adult with rheumatoid arthritis. The chain couples TRBV7-3 to TRBJ2-5, with D hard to call. The sample was CD8+ T cells sorted from blood. CDR3 in amino acids: CASSPGYGQETQYF. CDR3 nucleotide sequence: TGTGCCAGCAGCCCCGGTTATGGCCAAGAGACCCAGTACTTC.